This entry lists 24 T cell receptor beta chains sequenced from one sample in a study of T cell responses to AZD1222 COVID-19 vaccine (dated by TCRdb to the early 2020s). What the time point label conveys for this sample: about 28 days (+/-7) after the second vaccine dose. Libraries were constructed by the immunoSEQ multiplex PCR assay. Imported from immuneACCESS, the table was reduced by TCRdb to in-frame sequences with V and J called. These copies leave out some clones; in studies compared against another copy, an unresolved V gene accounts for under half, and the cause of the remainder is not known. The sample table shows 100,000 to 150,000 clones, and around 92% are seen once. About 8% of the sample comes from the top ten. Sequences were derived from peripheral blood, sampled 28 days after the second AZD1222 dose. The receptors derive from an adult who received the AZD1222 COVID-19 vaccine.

CDR3 bases: TGTGCCAGCTCCTCGAGCCGAGGAAACACCATATATTTT. Translated, it gives CASSSSRGNTIYF. V and J are TRBV5-4 and TRBJ1-3; D is unclear. V was cut by 7 bases and J by 4 bases, with 12 bases left in between. This CDR3 spans 13 amino acids. Germline assignment: CDR1 SGHNT and CDR2 YYREEE (reference sequence).

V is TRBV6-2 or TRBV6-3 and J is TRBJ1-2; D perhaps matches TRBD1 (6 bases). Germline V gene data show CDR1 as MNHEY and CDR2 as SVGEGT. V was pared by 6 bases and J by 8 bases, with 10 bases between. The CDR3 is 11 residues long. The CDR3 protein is CASSRGRGYTF. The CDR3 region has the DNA TGTGCCAGCAGCAGGGGTCGGGGCTACACCTTC.

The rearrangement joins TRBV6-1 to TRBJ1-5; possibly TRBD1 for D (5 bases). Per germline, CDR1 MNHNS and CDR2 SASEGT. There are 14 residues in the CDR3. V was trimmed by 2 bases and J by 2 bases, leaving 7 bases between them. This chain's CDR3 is CASSERRGNQPQHF. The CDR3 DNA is TGTGCCAGCAGTGAACGCAGGGGCAATCAGCCCCAGCATTTT.

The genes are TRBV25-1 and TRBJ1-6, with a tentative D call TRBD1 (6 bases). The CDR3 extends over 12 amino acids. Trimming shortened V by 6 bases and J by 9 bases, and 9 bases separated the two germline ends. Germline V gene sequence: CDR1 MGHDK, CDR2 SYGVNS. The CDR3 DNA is TGTGCCAGCAGGGAAGGGGGTTCACCCCTCCACTTT. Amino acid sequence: CASREGGSPLHF.

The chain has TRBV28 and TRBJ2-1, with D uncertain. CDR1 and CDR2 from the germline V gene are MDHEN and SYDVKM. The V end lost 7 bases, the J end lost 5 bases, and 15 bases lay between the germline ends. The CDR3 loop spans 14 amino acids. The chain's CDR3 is CASISRKNNNEQFF. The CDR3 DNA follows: TGTGCCAGCATCTCCAGGAAAAATAACAATGAGCAGTTCTTC.

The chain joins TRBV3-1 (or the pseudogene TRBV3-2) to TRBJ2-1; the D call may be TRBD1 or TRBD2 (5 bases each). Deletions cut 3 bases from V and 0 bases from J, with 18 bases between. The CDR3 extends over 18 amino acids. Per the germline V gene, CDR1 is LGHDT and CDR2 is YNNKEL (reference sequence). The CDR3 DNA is TGTGCCAGCAGCCAGGGGACCGTTGGGCTTCACTCCTACAATGAGCAGTTCTTC. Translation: CASSQGTVGLHSYNEQFF.

The CDR3: CASSTGQANTGELFF. In nucleotides, the CDR3 is TGTGCCAGCAGTACAGGACAGGCGAACACCGGGGAGCTGTTTTTT. The chain has TRBV6-5 and TRBJ2-2; 7 nucleotides align to TRBD1. The CDR3 is 15 amino acids. The V and J ends lost 5 bases and 0 bases, in that order; junction bases with no gene match: 3. Germline V gene lookup returns CDR1 MNHEY and CDR2 SVGAGI.

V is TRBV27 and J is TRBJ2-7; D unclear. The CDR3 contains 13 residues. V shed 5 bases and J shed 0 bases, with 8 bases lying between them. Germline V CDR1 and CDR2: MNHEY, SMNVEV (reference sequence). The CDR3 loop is CASSRYASYEQYF. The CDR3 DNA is TGTGCCAGCAGTCGATATGCCTCCTACGAGCAGTACTTC.

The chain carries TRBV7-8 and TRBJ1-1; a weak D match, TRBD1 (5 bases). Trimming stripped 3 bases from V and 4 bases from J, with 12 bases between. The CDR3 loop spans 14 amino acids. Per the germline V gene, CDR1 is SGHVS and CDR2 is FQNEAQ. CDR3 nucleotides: TGTGCCAGCAGCTTTGGGGGATTCAGCACTGAAGCTTTCTTT. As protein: CASSFGGFSTEAFF.

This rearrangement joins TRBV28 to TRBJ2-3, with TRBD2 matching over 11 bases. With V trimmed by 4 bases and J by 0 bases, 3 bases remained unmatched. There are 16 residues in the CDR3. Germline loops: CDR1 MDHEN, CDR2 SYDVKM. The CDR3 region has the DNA TGTGCCAGCAGTTCACTAGCGGGGGCTAGCACAGATACGCAGTATTTT. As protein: CASSSLAGASTDTQYF.

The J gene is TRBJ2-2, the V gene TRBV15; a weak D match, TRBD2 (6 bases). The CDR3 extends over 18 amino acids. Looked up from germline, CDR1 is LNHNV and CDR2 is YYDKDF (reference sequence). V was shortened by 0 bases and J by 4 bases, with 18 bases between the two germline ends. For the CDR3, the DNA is TGTGCCACCAGCAGAGATTGGTCGACTAGATGGAGCACCGGGGAGCTGTTTTTT. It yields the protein CATSRDWSTRWSTGELFF.

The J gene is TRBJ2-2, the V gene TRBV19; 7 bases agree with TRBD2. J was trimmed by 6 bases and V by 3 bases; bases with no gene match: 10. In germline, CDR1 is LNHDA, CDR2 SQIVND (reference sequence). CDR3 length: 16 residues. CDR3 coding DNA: TGTGCCAGTAGTATTCTCCCGGGGGAGGGGTCCGGGGAGCTGTTTTTT. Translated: CASSILPGEGSGELFF.

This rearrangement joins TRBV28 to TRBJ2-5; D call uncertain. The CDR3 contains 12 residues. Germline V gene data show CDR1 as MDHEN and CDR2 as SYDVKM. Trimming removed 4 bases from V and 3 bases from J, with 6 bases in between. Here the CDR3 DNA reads TGTGCCAGCAGTTACGTAAAAGAGACCCAGTACTTC. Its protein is CASSYVKETQYF.

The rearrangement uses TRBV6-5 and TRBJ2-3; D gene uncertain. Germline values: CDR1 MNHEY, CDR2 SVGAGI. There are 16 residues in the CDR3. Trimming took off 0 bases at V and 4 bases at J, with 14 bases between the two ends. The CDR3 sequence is CASSYSSSGFPDTQYF. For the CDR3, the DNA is TGTGCCAGCAGTTACTCGTCTTCGGGTTTCCCAGATACGCAGTATTTT.

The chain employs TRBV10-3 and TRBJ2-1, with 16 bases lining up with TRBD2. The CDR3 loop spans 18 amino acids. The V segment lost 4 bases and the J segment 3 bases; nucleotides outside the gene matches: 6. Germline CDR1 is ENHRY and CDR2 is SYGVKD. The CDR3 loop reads CAISGGLAGGTNYNEQFF. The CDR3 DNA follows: TGTGCCATCAGTGGGGGACTAGCGGGAGGGACCAACTACAATGAGCAGTTCTTC.

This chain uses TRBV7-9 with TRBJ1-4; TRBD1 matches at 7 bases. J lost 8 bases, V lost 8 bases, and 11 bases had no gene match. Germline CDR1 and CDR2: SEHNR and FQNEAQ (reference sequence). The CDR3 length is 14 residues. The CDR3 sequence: CASSYQGVFEKLFF. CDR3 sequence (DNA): TGTGCCAGCTCTTATCAGGGGGTTTTCGAAAAACTGTTTTTT.

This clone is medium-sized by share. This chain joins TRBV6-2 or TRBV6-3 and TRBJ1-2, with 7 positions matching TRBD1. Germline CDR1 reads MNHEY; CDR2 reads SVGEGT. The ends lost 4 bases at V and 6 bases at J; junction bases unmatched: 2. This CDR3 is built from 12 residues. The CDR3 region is CASSSQGDGYTF. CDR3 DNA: TGTGCCAGCAGTTCCCAGGGGGATGGCTACACCTTC.

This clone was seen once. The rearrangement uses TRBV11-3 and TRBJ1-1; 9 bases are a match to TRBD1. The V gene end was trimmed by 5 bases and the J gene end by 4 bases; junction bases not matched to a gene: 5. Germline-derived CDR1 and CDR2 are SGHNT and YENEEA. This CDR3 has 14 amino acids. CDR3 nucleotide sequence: TGTGCCAGCAGCCTAGGACAGGGGCTCACTGAAGCTTTCTTT. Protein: CASSLGQGLTEAFF.

The CDR3 sequence is CASSQETYEQYF. The DNA of the CDR3 is TGTGCCAGCAGCCAAGAGACGTACGAGCAGTACTTC. V usage is TRBV3-1 (or the pseudogene TRBV3-2) and J usage is TRBJ2-7, with D unclear. The CDR3 is 12 amino acids. Per germline, CDR1 LGHDT and CDR2 YNNKEL (reference sequence). V was clipped by 0 bases and J by 4 bases, with 4 bases between them.

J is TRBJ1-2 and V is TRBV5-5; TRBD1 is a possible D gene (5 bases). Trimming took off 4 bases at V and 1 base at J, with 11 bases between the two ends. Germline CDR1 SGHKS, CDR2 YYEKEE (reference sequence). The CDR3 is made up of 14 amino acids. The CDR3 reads CASSPDGGNYGYTF. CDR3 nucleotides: TGTGCCAGCAGCCCCGACGGGGGTAACTATGGCTACACCTTC.

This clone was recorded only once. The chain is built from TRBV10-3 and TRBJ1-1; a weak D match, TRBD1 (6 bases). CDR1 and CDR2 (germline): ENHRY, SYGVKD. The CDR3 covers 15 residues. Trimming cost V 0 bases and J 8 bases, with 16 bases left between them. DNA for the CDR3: TGTGCCATCAGTGAGTCTAGAGGGGGAAGTGACGAAGCTTTCTTT. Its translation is CAISESRGGSDEAFF.

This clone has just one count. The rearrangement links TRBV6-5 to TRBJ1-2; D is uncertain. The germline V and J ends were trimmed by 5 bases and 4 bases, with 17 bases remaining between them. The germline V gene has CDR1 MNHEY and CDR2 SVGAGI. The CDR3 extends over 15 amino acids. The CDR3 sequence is CASSSRAPQTYGYTF. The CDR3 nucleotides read TGTGCCAGCAGTAGTCGGGCCCCACAAACCTATGGCTACACCTTC.

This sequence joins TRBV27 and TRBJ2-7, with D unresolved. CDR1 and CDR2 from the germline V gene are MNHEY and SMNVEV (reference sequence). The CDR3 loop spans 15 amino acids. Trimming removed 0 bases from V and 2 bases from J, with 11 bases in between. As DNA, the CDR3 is TGTGCCAGCAGTTTATCGGCAGGACGAACCTACGAGCAGTACTTC. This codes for CASSLSAGRTYEQYF.

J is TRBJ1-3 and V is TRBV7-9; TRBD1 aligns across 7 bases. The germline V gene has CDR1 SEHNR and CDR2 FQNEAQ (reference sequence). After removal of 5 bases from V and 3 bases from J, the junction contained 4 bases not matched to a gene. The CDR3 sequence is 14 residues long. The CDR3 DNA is TGTGCCAGCAGCCGCGGGACAGATGGAAACACCATATATTTT. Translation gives CASSRGTDGNTIYF.